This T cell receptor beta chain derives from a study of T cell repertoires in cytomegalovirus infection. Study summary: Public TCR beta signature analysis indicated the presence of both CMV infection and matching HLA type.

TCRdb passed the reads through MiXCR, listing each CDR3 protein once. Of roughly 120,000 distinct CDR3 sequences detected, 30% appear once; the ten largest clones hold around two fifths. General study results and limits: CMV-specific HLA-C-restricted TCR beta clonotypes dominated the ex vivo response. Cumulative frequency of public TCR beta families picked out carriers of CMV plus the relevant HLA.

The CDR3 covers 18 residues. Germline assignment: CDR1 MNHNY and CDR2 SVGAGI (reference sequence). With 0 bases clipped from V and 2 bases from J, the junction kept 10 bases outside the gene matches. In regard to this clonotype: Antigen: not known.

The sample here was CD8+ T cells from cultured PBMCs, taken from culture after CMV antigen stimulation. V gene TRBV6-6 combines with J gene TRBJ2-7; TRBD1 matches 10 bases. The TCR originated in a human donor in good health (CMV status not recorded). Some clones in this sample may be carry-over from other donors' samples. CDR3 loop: CASSYSSSTGTGAYEQYF. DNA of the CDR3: TGTGCCAGCAGTTACTCGTCGTCTACCGGGACAGGGGCCTACGAGCAGTACTTC.